This entry lists 22 T cell receptor beta chains sequenced from one sample in a study of a mutant IDH1 vaccine in newly diagnosed glioma. As to time point: week 47, end of study. Vaccinated patients received 300 ug of mutant IDH1 20-mer peptide per dose, with topical imiquimod. Generated by immunoSEQ multiplex PCR, the TCRdb table keeps only in-frame clones and is missing some. This sample has tens of thousands of clones, with less than 70% found just once. Which antigens these TCRs recognize remains unknown. This specimen was peripheral blood mononuclear cells (PBMCs), taken from a glioma patient whose treatment included an IDH1 peptide vaccine. These receptors all stem from a middle-aged man with glioma. Some clones in this sample may be carry-over from other donors' samples.

V is TRBV6-1 and J is TRBJ1-3, with D possibly being TRBD1 (5 bases). The V end was cut by 7 bases, the J end by 3 bases, with 16 bases between. Germline values: CDR1 MNHNS, CDR2 SASEGT. This CDR3 is 15 amino acids long. The CDR3 loop reads CASTDMDGFGNTIYF. CDR3 nucleotides: TGTGCCAGCACGGACATGGACGGGTTTGGAAACACCATATATTTT.

J is TRBJ1-2 and V is TRBV15; D is unresolved. With 3 bases removed from V and 0 bases from J, the gap between germline ends came to 8 bases. The germline CDR1 and CDR2 sequences are LNHNV and YYDKDF (reference sequence). CDR3 length equals 14 residues. This CDR3 is CATSRGGSNYGYTF. For the CDR3, the DNA is TGTGCCACCAGCAGGGGAGGATCTAACTATGGCTACACCTTC.

The chain combines TRBV5-5 with TRBJ2-7; the match to TRBD1 covers 12 bases. V trimming: 4 bases; J trimming: 5 bases; junction bases outside the gene matches: 7. Germline lookup yields CDR1 SGHKS and CDR2 YYEKEE (reference sequence). CDR3 length: 15 residues. CDR3 loop: CASSQGDRGPDEQYF. The CDR3 nucleotides are TGTGCCAGCAGCCAAGGGGACAGGGGGCCCGACGAGCAGTACTTC.

This clone was recorded only once. This chain links TRBV5-6 with TRBJ2-3; D assignment may be TRBD1 or TRBD2 (5 bases each). This CDR3 has 16 amino acids. Trimming stripped 7 bases from V and 8 bases from J, with 26 bases between. The germline gives CDR1 SGHDT, CDR2 YYEEEE. The CDR3 here is CASRLKPGTATGTQYF. The CDR3, as DNA: TGTGCCAGCCGTCTCAAACCCGGGACGGCTACCGGTACGCAGTATTTT. Complete variable domain (other parts from reference TRBV5-6 and TRBJ2-3): DAGVTQSPTHLIKTRGQQVTLRCSPKSGHDTVSWYQQALGQGPQFIFQYYEEEERQRGNFPDRFSGHQFPNYSSELNVNALLLGDSALYLCASRLKPGTATGTQYFGPGTRLTVL.

J is TRBJ2-6 and V is TRBV7-9; the match to TRBD2 covers 8 bases. CDR3 length: 18 residues. Germline trimming cut 0 bases from V and 0 bases from J; bases unmatched to any gene: 4. Germline V CDR1 and CDR2: SEHNR, FQNEAQ (reference sequence). CDR3 sequence (DNA): TGTGCCAGCAGCTTAGCAGCGGGGGCCACCTCTGGGGCCAACGTCCTGACTTTC. Its translation is CASSLAAGATSGANVLTF.

As regards this clone: The junction departs from germline at one end; a sequencing error may be responsible. The chain carries TRBV9 and TRBJ2-7; no clear D. The CDR3 has 14 amino acids. Germline-derived CDR1 and CDR2 are SGDLS and YYNGEE. Written as DNA, the CDR3 is TGTGCCAGCAGCGTAGAAGCTGCGACCTATGAGCAGTACTTC. Translating gives CASSVEAATYEQYF.

V gene TRBV5-4 combines with J gene TRBJ1-4; the match to TRBD1 covers 7 bases. V lost 3 bases and J lost 8; bases outside the gene matches: 7. The CDR3 is 14 amino acids. Per germline, CDR1 SGHNT and CDR2 YYREEE (reference sequence). The CDR3 loop reads CASSSGTVIEKLFF. The CDR3 coding sequence is TGTGCCAGCAGCTCCGGGACAGTAATCGAAAAACTGTTTTTT.

The CDR3 loop is CASSAGGVQETQYF. The CDR3 nucleotides read TGTGCCAGCAGTGCTGGGGGCGTTCAAGAGACCCAGTACTTC. The chain carries TRBV6-1 and TRBJ2-5; a possible D gene is TRBD1 (6 bases). The V end lost 4 bases, the J end lost 2 bases, and 11 bases lay between the germline ends. CDR3 length: 14 amino acids. The germline gives CDR1 MNHNS, CDR2 SASEGT.

This clone turned up a few times. This chain links TRBV27 with TRBJ1-6, with 9 positions matching TRBD1. This CDR3 spans 15 amino acids. CDR1 and CDR2 from the germline V gene are MNHEY and SMNVEV (reference sequence). The V and J ends lost 5 bases and 9 bases, in that order; junction bases with no gene match: 8. The CDR3 DNA reads TGTGCCAGCAGTCCGTCAACAGGGGGCGGTTCACCCCTCCACTTT. It yields the protein CASSPSTGGGSPLHF.

CDR3 coding DNA: TGTGCCAGCAGTTACGGCCTCAATCAGCCCCAGCATTTT. Protein sequence: CASSYGLNQPQHF. V usage is TRBV6-5 and J usage is TRBJ1-5; no clear D. Germline CDR1 and CDR2: MNHEY and SVGAGI. The CDR3 sequence is 13 residues long. V lost 2 bases and J lost 3, with 5 bases in between.

The V gene is TRBV4-2, the J gene TRBJ1-1; tentatively, D is TRBD1 (5 bases). Trimming removed 4 bases at V and 4 bases at J, with 25 bases between. CDR1 is LGHNA and CDR2 is YNFKEQ in the germline V gene. The CDR3 runs to 18 residues. The CDR3: CASSPPSPALGRGTEAFF. The CDR3 nucleotides read TGTGCCAGCAGCCCACCGTCCCCGGCTCTGGGACGAGGCACTGAAGCTTTCTTT.

This clone was detected once. This sequence joins TRBV6-1 and TRBJ1-6; D not certain. V gave up 4 bases and J gave up 7 bases, with 14 bases separating them. The germline CDR1 and CDR2 sequences are MNHNS and SASEGT. The CDR3 runs to 15 residues. As DNA, the CDR3 is TGTGCCAGCAGTGCTTTGGTAGGGCAAAATTCACCCCTCCACTTT. This codes for CASSALVGQNSPLHF.

This chain links TRBV6-6 with TRBJ1-6, with 8 positions matching TRBD1. CDR1 and CDR2 from the germline V gene are MNHNY and SVGAGI (reference sequence). V gave up 2 bases and J gave up 5 bases; unmatched junction bases: 5. This CDR3 has 16 residues. CDR3 DNA: TGTGCCAGCAGTTACGGGACAGGCCAAAATAATTCACCCCTCCACTTT. This gives the protein CASSYGTGQNNSPLHF.

The chain joins TRBV6-1 to TRBJ1-1; 9 bases line up with TRBD1. The CDR3 covers 15 residues. Germline V gene lookup returns CDR1 MNHNS and CDR2 SASEGT. Trimming at V came to 5 bases and at J to 5 bases, leaving 9 bases not matched to a gene. The CDR3 region is CASSIMTGGGTEAFF. CDR3 coding DNA: TGTGCCAGCAGTATAATGACAGGGGGAGGAACTGAAGCTTTCTTT.

The chain joins TRBV4-1 to TRBJ2-7, with a weak D call TRBD1 (6 bases). The CDR3 loop spans 16 amino acids. The V gene's germline CDR1 is MGHRA and CDR2 YSYEKL. V lost 4 bases and J lost 5, with 21 bases in between. In nucleotides, the CDR3 is TGCGCCAGCAGCCCAGCCACAGGGATCGGCTACCACGAGCAGTACTTC. Translation: CASSPATGIGYHEQYF.

A few counts support this clone. The V call is TRBV30, the J call TRBJ1-5; the match to TRBD1 covers 8 bases. CDR3 length: 15 amino acids. Germline loops: CDR1 GTSNPN, CDR2 SVGIG (reference sequence). Unmatched junction bases numbered 7, after V lost 2 bases and J lost 4 bases. The CDR3 reads CAWSNRGSANQPQHF. CDR3 bases: TGTGCCTGGAGTAACAGGGGGTCTGCAAATCAGCCCCAGCATTTT.

CDR3 protein: CASSWGDRGSETQYF. The CDR3 DNA follows: TGCGCCAGCAGCTGGGGGGACAGGGGATCCGAGACCCAGTACTTC. The chain has TRBV5-1 and TRBJ2-5, with 10 bases fitting TRBD1. Losses at the gene ends were 3 bases for V and 5 bases for J; bases not matched to a gene: 7. The V gene's germline CDR1 is SGHRS and CDR2 YFSETQ. This CDR3 contains 15 residues. Looking up the rest from reference TRBV5-1 and TRBJ2-5 gives the full variable domain: KAGVTQTPRYLIKTRGQQVTLSCSPISGHRSVSWYQQTPGQGLQFLFEYFSETQRNKGNFPGRFSGRQFSNSRSEMNVSTLELGDSALYLCASSWGDRGSETQYFGPGTRLLVL.

This clone was recorded a few times. The chain links TRBV7-9 to TRBJ1-1; TRBD1 matches 7 bases. The germline V gene encodes CDR1 SEHNR and CDR2 FQNEAQ (reference sequence). V was pared by 3 bases and J by 4 bases, with 8 bases of the junction left unmatched. The CDR3 runs to 15 residues. Here the CDR3 reads CASSLGPGGITEAFF. CDR3 coding DNA: TGTGCCAGCAGCTTGGGGCCAGGGGGAATCACTGAAGCTTTCTTT.

The chain is built from TRBV18 and TRBJ2-5, with TRBD1 as a possible D gene (5 bases). The V and J ends lost 3 bases and 4 bases respectively, with 9 bases between them. The CDR3 consists of 13 residues. Germline CDR1 is KGHSH and CDR2 is LQKENI. Written as DNA, the CDR3 is TGTGCCAGCTCACCGGGGCAGGGAGAGACCCAGTACTTC. It is translated as CASSPGQGETQYF.

The rearrangement joins TRBV19 to TRBJ2-1; 11 nucleotides align to TRBD2. Germline V gene sequence: CDR1 LNHDA, CDR2 SQIVND (reference sequence). The CDR3 length is 13 residues. V dropped 6 bases and J dropped 7; count of bases not matched to a gene: 2. DNA of the CDR3: TGTGCCAGTAGAACTAGCGGGGGTAATGAGCAGTTCTTC. Residues: CASRTSGGNEQFF. Full variable domain (rest looked up from reference TRBV19 and TRBJ2-1): DGGITQSPKYLFRKEGQNVTLSCEQNLNHDAMYWYRQDPGQGLRLIYYSQIVNDFQKGDIAEGYSVSREKKESFPLTVTSAQKNPTAFYLCASRTSGGNEQFFGPGTRLTVL.

V gene TRBV18 combines with J gene TRBJ1-4; weak D call: TRBD1 (5 bases). This CDR3 is built from 17 residues. Germline V gene lookup returns CDR1 KGHSH and CDR2 LQKENI. V was cut by 1 base and J by 7 bases, with 19 bases left in between. As DNA, the CDR3 is TGTGCCAGCTCACCACGAGGCGACAGTTCGGGAGCTGAAAAACTGTTTTTT. Protein product: CASSPRGDSSGAEKLFF.

This clone was observed a handful of times. The chain uses TRBV6-5 and TRBJ1-5; 8 bases are a match to TRBD1. With 4 bases clipped from V and 6 bases from J, the junction kept 11 bases outside the gene matches. The germline CDR1 and CDR2 sequences are MNHEY and SVGAGI. This CDR3 is 16 amino acids long. CDR3 sequence (DNA): TGTGCCAGCAGTTCCTCAAACCCAGGGGGCGGTCAGCCCCAGCATTTT. It encodes CASSSSNPGGGQPQHF.